The 29 T cell receptor beta chains in this list originate from one sample, sequenced in a study of CD8 T cells in Susac syndrome. Random-hexamer reverse transcription was applied to about 0.45 to 1 ug RNA. Each CDR3 protein is one row after TCRdb ran MiXCR on the immunoSEQ multiplex PCR reads. Here the sample spans roughly 330,000 distinct CDR3 sequences, roughly 94% being singletons. Material: CD4+ T cells from PBMCs. The receptors here all came from a human donor with multiple sclerosis.

This rearrangement joins TRBV2 to TRBJ2-1; D is possibly TRBD2 (7 bases). CDR1 and CDR2 (germline): SNHLY, FYNNEI. The CDR3 consists of 16 residues. V lost 6 bases and J lost 4, with 19 bases in between. Here the CDR3 DNA reads TGTGCCAGCAGGTCCCGGGGGGCCACAGGTTACAATGAGCAGTTCTTC. Residues: CASRSRGATGYNEQFF.

This chain links TRBV30 with TRBJ1-1, with D possibly TRBD1 on 5 matching bases. V was clipped by 5 bases and J by 1 base, with 11 bases between them. Germline CDR1 reads GTSNPN; CDR2 reads SVGIG (reference sequence). This CDR3 comprises 13 residues. In DNA, the CDR3 is TGTGCCTGGGGTGACCAGGGGAACACTGAAGCTTTCTTT. Translating gives CAWGDQGNTEAFF.

The chain carries TRBV5-4 and TRBJ2-4; possible D gene TRBD2, 7 bases. Germline V gene data show CDR1 as SGHNT and CDR2 as YYREEE (reference sequence). The V gene lost 4 bases and the J gene lost 7 bases, with 18 bases spanning the gap. This CDR3 comprises 15 residues. CDR3 nucleotides: TGTGCCAGCAGCCCATACCGGGGGGCCAGGAACATTCAGTACTTC. This gives the protein CASSPYRGARNIQYF.

DNA for the CDR3: TGTGCCAGCAGTTTAACGGGCGGGAGATGGGAAAATGAGCAGTTCTTC. Translating gives CASSLTGGRWENEQFF. The chain has TRBV12-3 or TRBV12-4 and TRBJ2-1; TRBD2 matches at 7 bases. J gave up 7 bases and V 2 bases, and 11 bases lay outside the gene matches. This CDR3 has 16 amino acids.

The chain recombines TRBV29-1 with TRBJ1-1, with 10 nucleotides matching TRBD1. The trim removed 4 bases at V and 7 bases at J, leaving 6 bases unmatched. This CDR3 comprises 13 residues. From germline, CDR1 is SQVTM and CDR2 ANQGSEA. For the CDR3, the DNA is TGCAGCGTTGGACGACAGGGGGCCCGTGAAGCTTTCTTT. This encodes CSVGRQGAREAFF.

J is TRBJ2-2 and V is TRBV6-2 or TRBV6-3, with 8 positions matching TRBD1. This CDR3 comprises 14 residues. The V gene end was trimmed by 5 bases and the J gene end by 4 bases; junction bases not matched to a gene: 3. Germline V lookup: CDR1 MNHEY, CDR2 SVGEGT. This CDR3 reads CASSRDRPTGELFF. CDR3 DNA sequence: TGTGCCAGCAGTCGGGACAGGCCCACCGGGGAGCTGTTTTTT.

This chain uses TRBV7-9 with TRBJ1-6; unclear D gene. This CDR3 has 13 amino acids. The V gene lost 8 bases and the J gene lost 6 bases, with 11 bases spanning the gap. Per the germline V gene, CDR1 is SEHNR and CDR2 is FQNEAQ (reference sequence). The CDR3 spells CASSPGFNSPLHF. The CDR3 nucleotides read TGTGCCAGCTCTCCGGGGTTTAATTCACCCCTCCACTTT.

The gene calls are TRBV11-3 and TRBJ2-1; 8 bases fit TRBD2. Germline loops: CDR1 SGHNT, CDR2 YENEEA. The CDR3 runs 15 residues. J was trimmed by 8 bases and V by 5 bases; bases with no gene match: 11. The CDR3 DNA is TGTGCCAGCAGCATTCCCGGGACTAGATCCGATGAGCAGTTCTTC. Amino acid sequence: CASSIPGTRSDEQFF.

The genes are TRBV5-6 and TRBJ2-2, with D possibly being TRBD1 or TRBD2 (5 bases each). V lost 5 bases and J 6 bases, leaving 14 bases between the germline ends. CDR3 length: 14 residues. Germline CDR1 and CDR2: SGHDT and YYEEEE. The CDR3 DNA is TGTGCCAGCAGTCTGGGGCGTAGCGCCGGGGAGCTGTTTTTT. This encodes CASSLGRSAGELFF.

The J gene is TRBJ2-2, the V gene TRBV27; D remains unclear. The ends were cut back, 6 bases at V and 4 bases at J, with 9 bases in the middle. Per germline, CDR1 MNHEY and CDR2 SMNVEV (reference sequence). The CDR3 totals 13 residues. Here the CDR3 DNA reads TGTGCCAGCAGGGGGTCGGGCACCGGGGAGCTGTTTTTT. It is translated as CASRGSGTGELFF.

The chain has TRBV5-6 and TRBJ2-1; D is uncertain. This CDR3 has 15 residues. The germline gives CDR1 SGHDT, CDR2 YYEEEE. Trimming shortened V by 4 bases and J by 6 bases, and 17 bases separated the two germline ends. The CDR3 sequence: CASSPSGRPINEQFF. The CDR3 coding sequence is TGTGCCAGCAGCCCCAGTGGTAGGCCGATCAATGAGCAGTTCTTC.

The rearrangement uses TRBV9 and TRBJ2-2, with D perhaps being TRBD1 or TRBD2 (5 bases each). Germline CDR1 and CDR2: SGDLS and YYNGEE. Trimming cost V 3 bases and J 4 bases, with 16 bases left between them. This CDR3 region has 16 residues. The CDR3 is CASSASTGPRTGELFF. CDR3 bases: TGTGCCAGCAGCGCCTCAACGGGGCCGCGCACCGGGGAGCTGTTTTTT.

The genes are TRBV28 and TRBJ1-1; no firm D call. CDR3 size: 11 residues. Looked up from germline, CDR1 is MDHEN and CDR2 is SYDVKM. Trimming took off 5 bases at V and 10 bases at J, with 11 bases between the two ends. As DNA, the CDR3 is TGTGCCAGCAGTCCCCGGACCGGAGCTTTCTTT. Translation gives CASSPRTGAFF.

The rearrangement joins TRBV20-1 to TRBJ2-1; possibly TRBD1 for D (5 bases). Germline-derived CDR1 and CDR2 are DFQATT and SNEGSKA (reference sequence). V was trimmed by 4 bases and J by 4 bases, leaving 8 bases between them. The CDR3 has 12 amino acids. The CDR3 DNA sequence: TGCAGTGCTACGACAGAGTACAATGAGCAGTTCTTC. Protein: CSATTEYNEQFF.

The V gene is TRBV10-3, the J gene TRBJ2-7, with 13 bases lining up with TRBD2. The V gene end was trimmed by 6 bases and the J gene end by 2 bases; junction bases not matched to a gene: 4. The CDR3 is 15 amino acids. Germline lookup yields CDR1 ENHRY and CDR2 SYGVKD. The DNA for the CDR3 is TGTGCCATCAGCGAGGGACTAGCGGGAACCTACGAGCAGTACTTC. It yields the protein CAISEGLAGTYEQYF.

V usage is TRBV12-3 or TRBV12-4 and J usage is TRBJ2-4; possible D gene TRBD2, 6 bases. This CDR3 has 15 residues. V lost 5 bases and J lost 0, with 11 bases in between. The CDR3 protein is CASSPSVVAKNIQYF. CDR3 nucleotides: TGTGCCAGCAGTCCTAGCGTCGTAGCCAAAAACATTCAGTACTTC.

The chain uses TRBV13 and TRBJ2-3; 7 bases are a match to TRBD2. Losses at the gene ends were 2 bases for V and 2 bases for J; bases not matched to a gene: 7. This CDR3 has 16 amino acids. From germline, CDR1 is PRHDT and CDR2 FYEKMQ (reference sequence). For the CDR3, the DNA is TGTGCCAGCAGCTTATGGAGAGGGAGGGTCACAGATACGCAGTATTTT. Residues: CASSLWRGRVTDTQYF. Full variable domain (outside the CDR3, taken from reference TRBV13 and TRBJ2-3): AAGVIQSPRHLIKEKRETATLKCYPIPRHDTVYWYQQGPGQDPQFLISFYEKMQSDKGSIPDRFSAQQFSDYHSELNMSSLELGDSALYFCASSLWRGRVTDTQYFGPGTRLTVL.

The gene calls are TRBV30 and TRBJ1-2; D might be TRBD1 (5 bases). Trimming stripped 4 bases from V and 4 bases from J, with 16 bases between. Germline V lookup: CDR1 GTSNPN, CDR2 SVGIG (reference sequence). There are 14 residues in the CDR3. CDR3: CAWTGTATFYGYTF. The CDR3, as DNA: TGTGCCTGGACCGGGACGGCAACCTTCTATGGCTACACCTTC.

The rearrangement links TRBV20-1 to TRBJ2-7, with 9 bases identical to TRBD2. The V and J ends lost 6 bases and 6 bases, in that order; junction bases with no gene match: 12. The CDR3 is 14 amino acids. Germline V gene lookup returns CDR1 DFQATT and CDR2 SNEGSKA (reference sequence). The chain's CDR3 is CSAPSAGGKREQYF. DNA for the CDR3: TGCAGTGCCCCTAGTGCGGGGGGGAAACGCGAGCAGTACTTC.

The rearrangement links TRBV30 to TRBJ2-5; TRBD1 is a possible D gene (5 bases). With 3 bases removed from V and 7 bases from J, the gap between germline ends came to 12 bases. Germline assignment: CDR1 GTSNPN and CDR2 SVGIG (reference sequence). This CDR3 has 12 amino acids. CDR3 DNA: TGTGCCTGGAGCCTTCTGCAGGGGACCCAGTACTTC. Amino acid sequence: CAWSLLQGTQYF.

The chain couples TRBV29-1 to TRBJ2-2; 11 positions agree with TRBD2. The CDR3 is made up of 13 amino acids. After removal of 6 bases from V and 8 bases from J, the junction contained 5 bases not matched to a gene. Germline V gene sequence: CDR1 SQVTM, CDR2 ANQGSEA. The CDR3 nucleotides are TGCAGCGTCCTGACTAGCGGGGAGGGGGAGCTGTTTTTT. Residues: CSVLTSGEGELFF.

This clonotype occurred once. The chain recombines TRBV2 with TRBJ1-4; the D is unclear. The CDR3 runs to 15 residues. Trimming removed 3 bases from V and 5 bases from J, with 13 bases in between. Germline V gene lookup returns CDR1 SNHLY and CDR2 FYNNEI. The CDR3 loop reads CASSDPDGGNEKLFF. CDR3 DNA: TGTGCCAGCAGTGACCCAGACGGCGGGAATGAAAAACTGTTTTTT.

This chain links TRBV7-8 with TRBJ1-2, with a tentative D call TRBD1 (5 bases). V shed 3 bases and J shed 2 bases, with 19 bases lying between them. From germline, CDR1 is SGHVS and CDR2 FQNEAQ. The CDR3 is 17 residues long. The CDR3 region has the DNA TGTGCCAGCAGCTTGGGGGGAGGACTGTCCATGAACTATGGCTACACCTTC. Its protein product is CASSLGGGLSMNYGYTF.

V and J are TRBV20-1 and TRBJ2-3, with D perhaps being TRBD1 or TRBD2 (5 bases each). The CDR3 spans 16 residues. V shed 6 bases and J shed 0 bases, with 19 bases lying between them. CDR1 DFQATT and CDR2 SNEGSKA come from the germline V gene (reference sequence). In DNA, the CDR3 is TGCAGTGCCAAGGGACGGAGACAGACTAGCACAGATACGCAGTATTTT. Its protein product is CSAKGRRQTSTDTQYF.

The V call is TRBV4-3, the J call TRBJ2-2; D remains unclear. Germline CDR1 reads LGHNA; CDR2 reads YSLEER. Trimming took 0 bases from V and 6 from J, leaving 5 bases between them. This CDR3 region has 13 residues. CDR3 in amino acids: CASSQDLAGELFF. DNA for the CDR3: TGCGCCAGCAGCCAAGATCTAGCCGGGGAGCTGTTTTTT.

The V and J genes are TRBV19 and TRBJ1-6; perhaps TRBD1 as D (5 bases). V shed 3 bases and J shed 8 bases, with 14 bases lying between them. Germline CDR1 LNHDA, CDR2 SQIVND (reference sequence). The CDR3 covers 15 residues. The DNA for the CDR3 is TGTGCCAGTAGTATGTCCCGGGACGGTTATTCACCCCTCCACTTT. This sequence encodes CASSMSRDGYSPLHF.

The chain has TRBV12-3 or TRBV12-4 and TRBJ1-1, with D unresolved. Trimming took 5 bases from V and 12 from J, leaving 16 bases between them. The length of the CDR3 is 12 residues. The DNA of the CDR3 is TGTGCCAGCAGTCCCGAGGAGTCTCAGACTTTCTTT. Translating it yields CASSPEESQTFF.

The gene calls are TRBV5-1 and TRBJ1-4, with TRBD1 as a possible D gene (5 bases). In germline, CDR1 is SGHRS, CDR2 YFSETQ. Trimming stripped 4 bases from V and 4 bases from J, with 14 bases between. The CDR3 contains 15 residues. CDR3 amino acids: CASSTGPIDNEKLFF. As DNA, the CDR3 is TGCGCCAGCAGCACGGGACCGATTGATAATGAAAAACTGTTTTTT.

The V call is TRBV19, the J call TRBJ2-1, with 9 bases that match TRBD1. Germline V gives CDR1 LNHDA, CDR2 SQIVND (reference sequence). With V trimmed by 4 bases and J by 13 bases, 8 bases remained unmatched. The CDR3 runs 13 residues. CDR3 sequence (DNA): TGTGCCAGTAGTACTACAGGGGGCTGGGGACAGTTCTTC. Its translation: CASSTTGGWGQFF.